This TCR beta chain was recorded in a study of blood T cell repertoires in COVID-19 (dated by TCRdb to 2018 to 2021). In terms of the full investigation: Samples from collaborators originated in the United States, Italy and Spain and spanned both the acute and convalescent phases of COVID-19. The material from the prospective study consisted of cDNA or gDNA derived from T cells, B-cell-depleted T cells, or PBMCs. Deeply sampled blood TCRbeta repertoires from subjects exposed to, actively infected with, or recovered from COVID-19 were included in the dataset. The repertoires were released in a freely available public database intended as a resource for research on the immune response to SARS-CoV-2. The samples were drawn from two sources: the first 160 participants of the ongoing ImmuneRACE study, and 1,000 to 1,500 subjects contributed by 6 global collaborators. Nearly every sample came with metadata listing a de-identified subject ID, COVID-19 status, age in years and sex. HLA class I and class II types, where available, came from metadata supplied by the sample provider rather than from assay-based typing.

The junction shows trimming of 3 bases on V and 8 bases on J, and the gene matches do not reach 9 bases of it. CDR1 MNHNS and CDR2 SASEGT were looked up in the germline V gene. The CDR3 numbers 14 residues from cysteine through phenylalanine. Just CDR3 DNA is preserved here, 42 bases in frame from base 1. TCRbeta CDR3 regions were amplified from genomic DNA by means of the immunoSEQ Assay, a bias-controlled multiplex PCR. In the paper's pipeline: The number of nucleated cells in each sample was estimated from the amplification of reference gene primers within the assay. Sequence reads were collapsed and filtered to measure the absolute abundance of every unique TCRbeta CDR3 rearrangement. For each sample, productive Simpson clonality was calculated as the square root of Simpson's diversity index over productive rearrangements. The clones in this table, taken by TCRdb from immuneACCESS, are in-frame only. Not every clone is retained; where verified, under half of the shortfall comes from an unresolved V gene, and the cause of the rest is unknown. V and J calls and clone size are as listed in that table; D and trimming were resolved from the DNA. Counted in this sample were around 300,000 clones; 80% to 90% of them appeared once. The leading ten clones occupy approximately 10% of the sample.

This clone was detected once. Its antigen remains unidentified. No clone much larger than this one lies a single base away; base qualities are absent. General conclusions and limits of the study: How much clinical and demographic metadata was included differed by source and by participant, and the metadata was provided uncurated.

Each collaborating institution followed its own protocols to collect whole blood in K2EDTA tubes. For TCRbeta analysis, collaborator samples were shipped as frozen whole blood, as isolated PBMCs, or as DNA extracted from either sample type. Sequencing input: peripheral blood. This clonotype was sampled from a woman in her 70s with acute or convalescent COVID-19. This receptor chain uses TRBV6-1 and TRBJ1-2, and TRBD1 matches 7 of the central bases. The bases read TGTGCCAGCAGTGACAACACAGGGGTGAGGGGCTACACCTTC. Translation gives CASSDNTGVRGYTF.